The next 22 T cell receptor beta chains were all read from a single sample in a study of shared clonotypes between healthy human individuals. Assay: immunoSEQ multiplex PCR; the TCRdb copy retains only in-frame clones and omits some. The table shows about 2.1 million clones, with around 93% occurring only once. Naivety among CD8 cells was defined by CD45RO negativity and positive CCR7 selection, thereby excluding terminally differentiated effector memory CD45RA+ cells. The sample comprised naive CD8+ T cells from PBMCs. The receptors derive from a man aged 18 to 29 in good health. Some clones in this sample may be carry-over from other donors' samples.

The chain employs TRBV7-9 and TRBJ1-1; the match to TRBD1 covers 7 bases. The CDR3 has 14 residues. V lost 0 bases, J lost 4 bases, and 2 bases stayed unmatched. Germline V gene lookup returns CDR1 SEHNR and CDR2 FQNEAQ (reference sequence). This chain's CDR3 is CASSLAGTATEAFF. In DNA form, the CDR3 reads TGTGCCAGCAGCTTAGCGGGGACAGCCACTGAAGCTTTCTTT.

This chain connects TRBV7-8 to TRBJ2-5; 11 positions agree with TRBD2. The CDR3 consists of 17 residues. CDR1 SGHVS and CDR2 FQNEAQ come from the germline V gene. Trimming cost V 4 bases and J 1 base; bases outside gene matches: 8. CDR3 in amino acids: CASSSSSGTSGQETQYF. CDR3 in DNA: TGTGCCAGCAGCTCAAGCTCCGGGACTAGCGGCCAAGAGACCCAGTACTTC. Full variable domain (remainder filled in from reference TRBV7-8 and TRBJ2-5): GAGVSQSPRYKVAKRGQDVALRCDPISGHVSLFWYQQALGQGPEFLTYFQNEAQLDKSGLPSDRFFAERPEGSVSTLKIQRTQQEDSAVYLCASSSSSGTSGQETQYFGPGTRLLVL.

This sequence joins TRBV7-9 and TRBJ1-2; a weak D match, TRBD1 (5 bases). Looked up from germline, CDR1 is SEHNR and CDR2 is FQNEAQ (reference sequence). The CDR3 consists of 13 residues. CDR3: CALGQKNNYGYTF. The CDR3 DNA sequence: TGTGCACTGGGGCAGAAGAACAACTATGGCTACACCTTC. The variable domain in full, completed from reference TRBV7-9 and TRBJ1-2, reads DTGVSQNPRHKITKRGQNVTFRCDPISEHNRLYWYRQTLGQGPEFLTYFQNEAQLEKSRLLSDRFSAERPKGSFSTLEIQRTEQGDSAMYLCALGQKNNYGYTFGSGTRLTVV.

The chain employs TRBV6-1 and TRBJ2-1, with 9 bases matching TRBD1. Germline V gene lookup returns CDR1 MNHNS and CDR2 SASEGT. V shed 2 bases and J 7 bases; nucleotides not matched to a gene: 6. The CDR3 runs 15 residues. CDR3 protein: CASSESGQGPNEQFF. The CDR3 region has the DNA TGTGCCAGCAGTGAATCGGGACAGGGACCAAATGAGCAGTTCTTC.

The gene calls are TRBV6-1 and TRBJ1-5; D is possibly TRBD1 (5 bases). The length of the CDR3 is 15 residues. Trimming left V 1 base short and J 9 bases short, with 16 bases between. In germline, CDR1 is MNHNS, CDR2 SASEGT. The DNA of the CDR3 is TGTGCCAGCAGTGAAGTTCCCCCAGGGTCGGGGCCCCAGCATTTT. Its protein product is CASSEVPPGSGPQHF.

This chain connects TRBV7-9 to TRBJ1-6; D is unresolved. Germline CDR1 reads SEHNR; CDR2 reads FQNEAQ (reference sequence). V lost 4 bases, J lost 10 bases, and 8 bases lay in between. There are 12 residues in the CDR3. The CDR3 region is CASSSLQSPLHF. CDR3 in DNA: TGTGCCAGCAGCTCCCTCCAATCACCCCTCCACTTT.

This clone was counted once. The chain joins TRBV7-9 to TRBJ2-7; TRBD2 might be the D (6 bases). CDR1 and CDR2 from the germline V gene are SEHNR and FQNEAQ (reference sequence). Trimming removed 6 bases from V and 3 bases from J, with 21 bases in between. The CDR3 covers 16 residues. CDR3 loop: CASSPKGGAAYYEQYF. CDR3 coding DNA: TGTGCCAGCAGTCCAAAGGGAGGTGCGGCCTACTACGAGCAGTACTTC.

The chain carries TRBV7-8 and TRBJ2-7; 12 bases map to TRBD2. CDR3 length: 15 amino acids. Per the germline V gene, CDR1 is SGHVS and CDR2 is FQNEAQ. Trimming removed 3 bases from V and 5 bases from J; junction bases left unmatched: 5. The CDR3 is CASSFTRLAGDEQYF. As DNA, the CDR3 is TGTGCCAGCAGCTTTACCCGACTAGCGGGAGACGAGCAGTACTTC.

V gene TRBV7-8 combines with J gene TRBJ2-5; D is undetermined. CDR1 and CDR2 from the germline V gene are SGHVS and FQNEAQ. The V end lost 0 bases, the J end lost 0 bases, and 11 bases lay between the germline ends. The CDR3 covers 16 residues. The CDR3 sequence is CASSLAMTKYQETQYF. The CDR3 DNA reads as TGTGCCAGCAGCTTAGCCATGACAAAGTACCAAGAGACCCAGTACTTC.

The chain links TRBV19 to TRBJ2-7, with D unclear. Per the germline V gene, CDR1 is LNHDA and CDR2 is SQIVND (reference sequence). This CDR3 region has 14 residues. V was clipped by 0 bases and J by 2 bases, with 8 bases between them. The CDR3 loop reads CASSIEAETYEQYF. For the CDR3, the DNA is TGTGCCAGTAGTATAGAGGCAGAAACCTACGAGCAGTACTTC.

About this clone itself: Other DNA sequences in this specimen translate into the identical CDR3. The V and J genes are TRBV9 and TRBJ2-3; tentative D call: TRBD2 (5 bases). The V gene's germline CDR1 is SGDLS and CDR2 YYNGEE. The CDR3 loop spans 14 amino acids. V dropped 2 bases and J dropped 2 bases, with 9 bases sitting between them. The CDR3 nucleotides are TGTGCCAGCAGCGTGAGCGGATCCACAGATACGCAGTATTTT. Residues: CASSVSGSTDTQYF.

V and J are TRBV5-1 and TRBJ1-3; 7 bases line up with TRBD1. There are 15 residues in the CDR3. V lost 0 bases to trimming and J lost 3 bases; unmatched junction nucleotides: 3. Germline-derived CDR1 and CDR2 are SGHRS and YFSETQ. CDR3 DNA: TGCGCCAGCAGCTTGGACCGGACAGGTGGAAACACCATATATTTT. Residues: CASSLDRTGGNTIYF.

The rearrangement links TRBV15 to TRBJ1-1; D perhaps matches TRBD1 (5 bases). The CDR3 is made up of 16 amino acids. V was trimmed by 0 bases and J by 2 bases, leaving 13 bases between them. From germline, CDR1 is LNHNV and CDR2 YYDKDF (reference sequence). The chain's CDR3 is CATSRDGGRGNTEAFF. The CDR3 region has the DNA TGTGCCACCAGCAGAGATGGTGGGAGGGGAAACACTGAAGCTTTCTTT.

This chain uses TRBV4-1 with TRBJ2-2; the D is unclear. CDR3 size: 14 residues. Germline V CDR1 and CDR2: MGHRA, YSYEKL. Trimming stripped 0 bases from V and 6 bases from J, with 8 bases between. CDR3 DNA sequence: TGCGCCAGCAGCCAAGAACCATTCCCCGGGGAGCTGTTTTTT. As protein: CASSQEPFPGELFF.

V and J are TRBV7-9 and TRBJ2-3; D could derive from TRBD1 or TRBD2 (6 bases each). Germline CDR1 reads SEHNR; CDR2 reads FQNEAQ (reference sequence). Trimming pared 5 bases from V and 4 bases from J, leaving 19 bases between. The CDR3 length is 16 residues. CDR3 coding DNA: TGTGCCAGCAGCCCTCCTGACGGGGGCAGCCCAGATACGCAGTATTTT. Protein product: CASSPPDGGSPDTQYF.

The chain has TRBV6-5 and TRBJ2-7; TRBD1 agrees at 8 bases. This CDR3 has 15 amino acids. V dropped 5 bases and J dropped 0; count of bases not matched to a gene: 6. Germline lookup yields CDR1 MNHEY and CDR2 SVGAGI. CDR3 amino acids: CASSLRQGSSYEQYF. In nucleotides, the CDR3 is TGTGCCAGCAGTCTAAGACAGGGGAGCTCCTACGAGCAGTACTTC.

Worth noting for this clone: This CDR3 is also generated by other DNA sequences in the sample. The CDR3 loop is CASSPGRISYEQYF. The DNA for the CDR3 is TGTGCCAGCTCCCCGGGACGGATATCCTACGAGCAGTACTTC. This chain connects TRBV18 to TRBJ2-7; either TRBD1 or TRBD2 may supply D (5 bases each). V was cut by 6 bases and J by 1 base, with 13 bases left in between. This CDR3 is built from 14 residues. Germline assignment: CDR1 KGHSH and CDR2 LQKENI.

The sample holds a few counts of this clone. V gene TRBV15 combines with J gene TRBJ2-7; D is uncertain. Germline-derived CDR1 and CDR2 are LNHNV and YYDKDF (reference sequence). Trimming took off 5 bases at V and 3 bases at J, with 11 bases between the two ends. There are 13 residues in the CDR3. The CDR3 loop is CATSSRSYYEQYF. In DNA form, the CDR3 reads TGTGCCACCAGCTCGCGGTCGTACTACGAGCAGTACTTC.

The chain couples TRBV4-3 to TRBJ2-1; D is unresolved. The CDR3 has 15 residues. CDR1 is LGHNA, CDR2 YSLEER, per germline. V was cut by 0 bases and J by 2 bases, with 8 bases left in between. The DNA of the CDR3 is TGCGCCAGCAGCCAAGAGAGTGACACCTACAATGAGCAGTTCTTC. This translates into CASSQESDTYNEQFF.

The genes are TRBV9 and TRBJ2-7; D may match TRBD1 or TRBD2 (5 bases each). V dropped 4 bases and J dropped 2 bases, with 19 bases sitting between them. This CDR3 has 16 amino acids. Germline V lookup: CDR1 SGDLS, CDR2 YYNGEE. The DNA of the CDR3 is TGTGCCAGCAGCTCCTACCGGGACGCCGCCCCCTACGAGCAGTACTTC. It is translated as CASSSYRDAAPYEQYF.

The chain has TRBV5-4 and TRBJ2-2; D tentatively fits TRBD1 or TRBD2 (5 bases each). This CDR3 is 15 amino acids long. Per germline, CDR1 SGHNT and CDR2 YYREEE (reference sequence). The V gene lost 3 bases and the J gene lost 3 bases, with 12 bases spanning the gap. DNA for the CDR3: TGTGCCAGCAGCTCAAGGGACGGTTACACCGGGGAGCTGTTTTTT. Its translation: CASSSRDGYTGELFF.

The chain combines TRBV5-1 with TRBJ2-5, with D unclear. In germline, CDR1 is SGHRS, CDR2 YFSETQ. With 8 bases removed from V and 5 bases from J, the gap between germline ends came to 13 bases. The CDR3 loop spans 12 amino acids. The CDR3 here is CARPATKETQYF. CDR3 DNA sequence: TGCGCCAGGCCCGCGACCAAGGAGACCCAGTACTTC.